This T cell receptor (beta chain) comes out of a study of blood T cell repertoires in COVID-19. The germline V gene encodes CDR1 LGHDT and CDR2 YNNKEL (reference sequence). V was trimmed by 4 bases and J by 5 bases, leaving 14 bases between them. This CDR3 has 14 residues. As processed by the authors: Amplified reference gene primers provided the basis for estimating nucleated cell counts. TCRdb's table, derived via immunoSEQ multiplex PCR, lists solely in-frame clones and lacks some. That table gives V, J and clone size, and the DNA gave D and trimming. The sample lists around 42,000 clones, 80% to 90% occurring once.

The chain recombines TRBV3-1 (or the pseudogene TRBV3-2) with TRBJ2-5; the D gene is possibly TRBD2 (7 bases). The source of this sequence is a woman aged 70-85 years in a cohort sampled during active COVID-19. The sample taken for sequencing was peripheral blood. CDR3 residues: CASSLRGARETQYF. CDR3 sequence (DNA): TGTGCCAGCAGCCTCCGGGGGGCTCGTGAGACCCAGTACTTC.